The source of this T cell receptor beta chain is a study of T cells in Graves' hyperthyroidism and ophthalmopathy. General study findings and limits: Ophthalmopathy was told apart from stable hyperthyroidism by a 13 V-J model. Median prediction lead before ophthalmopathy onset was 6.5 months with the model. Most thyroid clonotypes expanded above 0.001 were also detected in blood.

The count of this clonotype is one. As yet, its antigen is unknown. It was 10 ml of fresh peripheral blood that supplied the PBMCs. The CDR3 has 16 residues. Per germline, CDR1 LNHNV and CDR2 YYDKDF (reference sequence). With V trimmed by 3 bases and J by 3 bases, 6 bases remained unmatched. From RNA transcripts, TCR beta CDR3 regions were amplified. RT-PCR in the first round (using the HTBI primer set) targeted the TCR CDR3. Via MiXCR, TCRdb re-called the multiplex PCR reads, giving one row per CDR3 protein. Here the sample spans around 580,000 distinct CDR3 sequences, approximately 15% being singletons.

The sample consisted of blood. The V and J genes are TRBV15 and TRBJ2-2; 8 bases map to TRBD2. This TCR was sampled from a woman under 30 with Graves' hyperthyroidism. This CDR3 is CATSRLAGSDTGELFF. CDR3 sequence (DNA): TGTGCCACCAGCAGGTTAGCGGGATCGGACACCGGGGAGCTGTTTTTT.